This T cell receptor (beta chain) was sequenced during a study of PD-L1 blockade in urothelial cancer. Study background: It was in 2014 that patients started atezolizumab at 1,200 mg intravenously every 3 weeks. There were a median of about 140,000 T cells in blood samples.

Specified time point: peripheral blood 6 weeks after treatment start. Urothelial carcinoma affected the patients, and it was locally advanced or metastatic. The CDR3 has 11 residues. CDR1 is KGHSH, CDR2 LQKENI, per germline. V dropped 7 bases and J dropped 8; count of bases not matched to a gene: 1. Sequencing used immunoSEQ multiplex PCR; TCRdb keeps in-frame clones, though not all of them. The sample lists roughly 30,000 clones, about 89% occurring once. The source is a man older than 75 with urothelial cancer. The rearrangement uses TRBV18 and TRBJ2-1; 8 bases agree with TRBD1. The sequencing used PBMCs, collected around atezolizumab (anti-PD-L1) treatment. The CDR3 DNA reads TGTGCCAGCTTGACAGGGGATGAGCAGTTCTTC. Its protein is CASLTGDEQFF.